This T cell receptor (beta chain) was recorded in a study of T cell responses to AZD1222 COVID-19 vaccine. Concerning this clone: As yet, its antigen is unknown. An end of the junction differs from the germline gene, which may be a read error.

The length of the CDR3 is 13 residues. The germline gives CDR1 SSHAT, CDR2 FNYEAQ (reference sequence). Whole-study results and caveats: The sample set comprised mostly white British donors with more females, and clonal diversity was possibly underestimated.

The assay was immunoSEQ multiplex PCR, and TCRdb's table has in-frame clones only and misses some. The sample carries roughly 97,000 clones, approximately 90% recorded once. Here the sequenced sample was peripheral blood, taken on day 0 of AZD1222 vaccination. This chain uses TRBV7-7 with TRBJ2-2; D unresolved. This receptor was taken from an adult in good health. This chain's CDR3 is CASRNWGTGELFF. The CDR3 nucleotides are TGTGCTAGCAGGAACTGGGGAACCGGGGAGCTGTTTTTT.